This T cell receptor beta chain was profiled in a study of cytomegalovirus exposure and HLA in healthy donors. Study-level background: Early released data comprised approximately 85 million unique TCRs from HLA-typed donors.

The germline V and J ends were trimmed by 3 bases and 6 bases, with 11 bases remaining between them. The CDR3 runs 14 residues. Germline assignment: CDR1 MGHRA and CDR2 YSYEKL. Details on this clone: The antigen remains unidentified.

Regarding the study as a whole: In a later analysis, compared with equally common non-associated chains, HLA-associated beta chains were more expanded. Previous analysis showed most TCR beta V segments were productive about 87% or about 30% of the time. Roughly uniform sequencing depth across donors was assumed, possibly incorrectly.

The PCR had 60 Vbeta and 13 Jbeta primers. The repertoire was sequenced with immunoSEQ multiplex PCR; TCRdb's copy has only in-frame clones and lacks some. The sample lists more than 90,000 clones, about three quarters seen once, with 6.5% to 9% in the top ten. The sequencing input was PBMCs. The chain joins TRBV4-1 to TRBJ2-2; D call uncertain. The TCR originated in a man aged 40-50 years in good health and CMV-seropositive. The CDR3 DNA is TGCGCCAGCAGCCATCAACATCTCGCCGGGGAGCTGTTTTTT. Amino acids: CASSHQHLAGELFF.